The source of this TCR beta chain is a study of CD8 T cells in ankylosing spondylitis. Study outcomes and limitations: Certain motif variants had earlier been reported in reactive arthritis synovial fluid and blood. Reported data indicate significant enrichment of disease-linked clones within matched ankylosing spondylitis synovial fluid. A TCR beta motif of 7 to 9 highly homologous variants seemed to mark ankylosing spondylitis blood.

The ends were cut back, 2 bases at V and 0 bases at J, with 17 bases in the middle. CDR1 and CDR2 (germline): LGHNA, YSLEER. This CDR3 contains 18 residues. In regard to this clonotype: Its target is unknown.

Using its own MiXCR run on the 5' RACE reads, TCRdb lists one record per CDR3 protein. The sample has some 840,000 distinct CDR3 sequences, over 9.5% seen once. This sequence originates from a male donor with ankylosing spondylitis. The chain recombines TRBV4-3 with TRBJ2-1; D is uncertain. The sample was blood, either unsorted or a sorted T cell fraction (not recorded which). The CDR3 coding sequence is TGCGCCAGCAGCCAAAGGATAGGAACTATGTTCTCCTACAATGAGCAGTTCTTC. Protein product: CASSQRIGTMFSYNEQFF.